The sequence of this TCR beta chain was determined in a study of blood T cell repertoires in COVID-19. Study at large: Samples taken during acute and convalescent COVID-19 were collected in the United States, Italy and Spain. PBMCs, B-cell-depleted T cells, or T cells provided the cDNA or gDNA that made up the material.

This clone is a singleton in its sample. The CDR3 extends over 14 amino acids. V gave up 4 bases and J gave up 7 bases; unmatched junction bases: 7. Original data processing: Amplification of reference gene primers was used by the study to estimate nucleated cell counts. Sequencing was performed with immunoSEQ multiplex PCR; in TCRdb, only in-frame clones are kept and a portion is missing. V and J calls plus clone size are reproduced from that table; the DNA served to infer D and trimming. The sample consists of 390,000 or so clones, 70% to 90% of them appearing once. The chain recombines TRBV23-1 with TRBJ2-7; 10 bases agree with TRBD1. TRBV23-1 is marked as an open reading frame, function uncertain. The specimen sequenced was peripheral blood. This sequence originates from a woman aged 30 to 39 with active or convalescent COVID-19. CDR3 sequence: CASSPRGQGREQYF. CDR3 DNA: TGCGCCAGCAGTCCCCGGGGACAGGGGCGGGAGCAGTACTTC.